The source of this TCR beta chain is a study of blood T cells in healthy people across ages. General study findings and limits: Donor CMV status was unknown, possibly confounding expanded clonotype changes. TCR beta diversity correlated strongly with naive T cell percentage.

This clonotype has a handful of counts. Its specificity is unknown. Donors each provided 8 to 10 milliliters of peripheral blood. At least 7 million PBMCs were isolated per sample. CDR1 and CDR2 from the germline V gene are DFQATT and SNEGSKA (reference sequence). With V trimmed by 6 bases and J by 6 bases, 10 bases remained unmatched. The CDR3 runs to 13 residues. A sample-barcoded 5' primer and a J-beta primer mix were used in a second PCR of roughly 7 to 11 cycles. Each CDR3 protein gets one entry after TCRdb re-called the 5' RACE reads with MiXCR. The profile shows about 1,400,000 distinct CDR3 sequences, around two fifths of them singletons.

The V call is TRBV20-1, the J call TRBJ2-5, with TRBD2 identical over 7 bases. Source material: blood. This TCR was sampled from a woman in her late teens or twenties in good health. CDR3 sequence reads: CSADGTTGQTQYF. CDR3 sequence (DNA): TGCAGTGCGGACGGGACTACGGGGCAGACCCAGTACTTC.